This T cell receptor beta chain was recovered during a study of blood T cell repertoires in COVID-19. Study-wide context: Material from acute and convalescent COVID-19 was sourced from the United States, Italy and Spain. From T cells, B-cell-depleted T cells, or PBMCs came the material, which was cDNA or gDNA.

This clone was detected only once. Germline V CDR1 and CDR2: SGHTA, FQGTGA. Trimming took 2 bases from V and 0 from J, leaving 12 bases between them. The CDR3 contains 16 residues. Original handling: Estimates of nucleated cell counts were drawn from the amplification of reference gene primers. Generated by immunoSEQ multiplex PCR, the TCRdb table keeps only in-frame clones and is missing some. Clone size and the V and J calls come from that table; the DNA yielded D and trimming. The table has roughly 180,000 clones, around 86% seen once. The sequenced sample consisted of peripheral blood. The clonotype was recovered from a young man with acute or convalescent COVID-19. The V gene is TRBV7-3, the J gene TRBJ2-3, with TRBD2 as a possible D gene (5 bases). The CDR3 bases are TGTGCCAGCAGCTTATTCTCTAGCTCTAGCACAGATACGCAGTATTTT. It encodes CASSLFSSSSTDTQYF.